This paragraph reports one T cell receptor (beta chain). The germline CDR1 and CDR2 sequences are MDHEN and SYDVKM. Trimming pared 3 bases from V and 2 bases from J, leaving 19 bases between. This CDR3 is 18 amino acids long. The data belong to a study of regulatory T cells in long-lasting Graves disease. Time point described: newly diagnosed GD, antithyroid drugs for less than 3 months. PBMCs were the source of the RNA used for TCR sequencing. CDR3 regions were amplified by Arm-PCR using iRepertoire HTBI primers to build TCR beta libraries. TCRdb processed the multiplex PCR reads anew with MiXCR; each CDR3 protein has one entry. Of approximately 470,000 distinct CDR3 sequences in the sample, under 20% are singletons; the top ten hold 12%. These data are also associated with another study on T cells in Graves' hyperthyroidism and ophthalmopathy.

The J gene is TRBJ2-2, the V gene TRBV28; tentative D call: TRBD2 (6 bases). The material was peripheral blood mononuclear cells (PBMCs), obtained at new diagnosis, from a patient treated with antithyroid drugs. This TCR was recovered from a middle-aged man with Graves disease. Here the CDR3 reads CASSFFVWDSKNTGELFF. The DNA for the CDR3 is TGTGCCAGCAGTTTTTTCGTATGGGACTCCAAAAACACCGGGGAGCTGTTTTTT.